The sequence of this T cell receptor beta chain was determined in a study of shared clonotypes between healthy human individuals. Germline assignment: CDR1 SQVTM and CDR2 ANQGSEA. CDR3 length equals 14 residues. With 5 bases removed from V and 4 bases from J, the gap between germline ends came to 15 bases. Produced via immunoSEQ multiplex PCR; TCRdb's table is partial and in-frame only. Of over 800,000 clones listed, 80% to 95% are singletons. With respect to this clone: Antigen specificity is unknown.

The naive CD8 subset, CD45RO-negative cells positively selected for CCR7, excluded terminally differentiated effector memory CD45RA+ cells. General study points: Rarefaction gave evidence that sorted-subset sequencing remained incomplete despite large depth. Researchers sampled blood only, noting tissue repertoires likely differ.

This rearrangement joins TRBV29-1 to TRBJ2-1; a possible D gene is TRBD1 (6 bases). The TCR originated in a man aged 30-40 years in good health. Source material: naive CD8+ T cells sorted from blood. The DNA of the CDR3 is TGCAGCGTTCCACGACAGGCCCGTTACAATGAGCAGTTCTTC. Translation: CSVPRQARYNEQFF.